The source of this TCR beta chain is a study of CD8+CD57+ T cells in acquired aplastic anemia. Turning to the study itself: Across the sorted CD4+ and CD8+ cells, DNA amounts averaged 3.2 ug. Findings and caveats of the study: Patients and controls were found to share twenty-nine CD8+ CDR3 sequences.

V dropped 1 base and J dropped 5; count of bases not matched to a gene: 5. The CDR3 is 14 amino acids. Germline CDR1 and CDR2: SGDLS and YYNGEE. Comments on this clonotype: Antigen: not known.

Investigators profiled TCR beta VDJ and CDR3 from genomic DNA template. TCRdb fed the reads into MiXCR, producing one record per CDR3 protein. The sample has 400,000 to 500,000 distinct CDR3 sequences, about 70% seen once. The TCR was taken from a human donor in good health, serving as a control. The sequenced sample was sorted CD4+, CD8+, or CD8+CD57+ T cells (not recorded which) from PBMCs. The chain uses TRBV9 and TRBJ2-7; 8 bases are shared with TRBD1. CDR3 DNA sequence: TGTGCCAGCAGCGTAACGGGACAGGTCGACGAGCAGTACTTC. Translation gives CASSVTGQVDEQYF.